The clone carrying this T cell receptor (beta chain) was seen a handful of times. The antigen is not known. The data originate from a study of T cells in Graves' hyperthyroidism and ophthalmopathy. General study findings and limits: Most thyroid clonotypes expanded above 0.001 were also detected in blood.

Orbital computed tomography and thyroid ultrasound, together with serum TRAb and thyroxine and clinical symptoms, were used for diagnoses. The CDR3 runs to 13 residues. Germline CDR1 reads GTSNPN; CDR2 reads SVGIG (reference sequence). V lost 4 bases and J 3 bases, leaving 12 bases between the germline ends. RNA transcripts provided the source from which TCR beta CDR3 regions were amplified. First-round RT-PCR with HTBI primers amplified the TCR CDR3 region. TCRdb re-derived calls from the multiplex PCR reads in MiXCR, one entry per CDR3 protein. The sample shows about 550,000 distinct CDR3 sequences, 20% to 25% of them seen only once.

The sequenced sample consisted of blood. This TCR came from a man between 18 and 35 years old with Graves' hyperthyroidism. The rearrangement uses TRBV30 and TRBJ1-1, with unresolved D. CDR3 protein: CAWTERSDTEAFF. The CDR3 nucleotides are TGTGCCTGGACTGAAAGGAGCGACACTGAAGCTTTCTTT.